The next 3 T cell receptor beta chains were all read from a single sample in a study of blood T cell repertoires in COVID-19. This table comes from immunoSEQ multiplex PCR, and its TCRdb copy is limited to in-frame clones, with some not included. The top ten hold approximately 2.9% of the sample, which has about 190,000 clones, around 80% seen once. Sequences were obtained from peripheral blood. These receptors all come from a woman of 80 years or more with active or convalescent COVID-19.

Remarks on this clone: The identical CDR3 is also encoded by other nucleotide sequences in the sample. V gene TRBV27 combines with J gene TRBJ2-3, with 10 bases matching TRBD2. CDR3 length: 16 amino acids. CDR1 and CDR2 from the germline V gene are MNHEY and SMNVEV (reference sequence). J lost 3 bases, V lost 0 bases, and 3 bases had no gene match. CDR3 region: CASSLSLAGVTDTQYF. In DNA, the CDR3 is TGTGCCAGCAGTTTATCCCTAGCGGGGGTTACAGATACGCAGTATTTT.

The chain recombines TRBV28 with TRBJ2-7, with 11 positions matching TRBD2. The CDR3 sequence is 17 residues long. The germline V gene encodes CDR1 MDHEN and CDR2 SYDVKM. The V segment lost 2 bases and the J segment 2 bases; nucleotides outside the gene matches: 8. The chain's CDR3 is CASSLTSGGGDPYEQYF. CDR3 coding DNA: TGTGCCAGCAGTTTAACTAGCGGGGGCGGCGATCCCTACGAGCAGTACTTC. Full variable domain (remainder filled in from reference TRBV28 and TRBJ2-7): DVKVTQSSRYLVKRTGEKVFLECVQDMDHENMFWYRQDPGLGLRLIYFSYDVKMKEKGDIPEGYSVSREKKERFSLILESASTNQTSMYLCASSLTSGGGDPYEQYFGPGTRLTVT.

J is TRBJ2-5 and V is TRBV27; weak D call: TRBD2 (7 bases). V lost 3 bases and J lost 3, with 14 bases in between. The CDR3 is 15 residues long. Germline V lookup: CDR1 MNHEY, CDR2 SMNVEV (reference sequence). The CDR3 DNA reads TGTGCCAGCAGTTTCTCGAGGGGGGGAGAAGAGACCCAGTACTTC. The encoded protein is CASSFSRGGEETQYF.